The clone carrying this TCR beta chain occurred a few times. This specimen belongs to a study of cytotoxic CD8 clonotypes in ibrutinib-treated CLL. Only in-frame clones appear in the TCRdb table, and some are missing; sequencing was by immunoSEQ multiplex PCR. The sample lists about 68,000 clones, about nine tenths occurring once. V lost 2 bases and J lost 4, with 11 bases in between. Germline lookup yields CDR1 GTSNPN and CDR2 SVGIG (reference sequence). This CDR3 spans 14 amino acids. The chain recombines TRBV30 with TRBJ1-4, with D unresolved. Here the sequenced sample was PBMCs, taken after 12 months of ibrutinib treatment. The TCR originated in a human donor with chronic lymphocytic leukemia. CDR3 DNA sequence: TGTGCCTGGAGTAGAACGGGGAATAATGAAAAACTGTTTTTT. It yields the protein CAWSRTGNNEKLFF.